A selection of T cell receptor beta chains follows, all from one sample in a study of T-cell memory formation after mild COVID-19. One entry per CDR3 protein results from TCRdb running MiXCR on the 5' RACE reads. The table has about 12,000 distinct CDR3 sequences, roughly 15% seen once. Source material: PBMCs or a T cell subset sorted from them (not recorded which). The receptor source for this set is a man aged 18 to 35 who had mild COVID-19 (a few samples of this study predate the infection). Cell type and time point are not known. Both conserved end residues are part of each CDR3. D genes are given only for firm matches. A clone size is listed for some rows: how often the clone was seen (once, few, many), or a class if it is expanded.

>many|14|-|TRBV29-1|TRBJ1-2
CSVEGVDLLRGYTF
TGCAGCGTTGAAGGGGTCGACTTACTGAGGGGCTACACCTTC
>-|18|TRBD1|TRBV7-6|TRBJ2-2
CASSLSSTGQGNTGELFF
TGTGCCAGCAGCTTATCCTCTACGGGACAGGGGAACACCGGGGAGCTGTTTTTT
>-|15|TRBD1|TRBV20-1|TRBJ2-7
CSARDWGTGGDEQYF
TGCAGTGCTAGAGATTGGGGGACAGGGGGCGACGAGCAGTACTTC
>many|15|-|TRBV4-2|TRBJ1-5
CASSRGRPEDQPQHF
TGTGCCAGCAGCCGGGGGCGCCCAGAAGATCAGCCCCAGCATTTT
>few|15|-|TRBV11-2|TRBJ1-1
CASSLAGLGLTEAFF
TGTGCCAGCAGCTTAGCGGGTTTGGGGCTCACTGAAGCTTTCTTT
>many|18|-|TRBV5-4|TRBJ2-1
CASSPPNDGTLVAGEQFF
TGTGCCAGCAGCCCCCCGAATGACGGGACCCTCGTTGCTGGTGAGCAGTTCTTC
>many|14|-|TRBV24-1|TRBJ1-2
CATSESGTDYGYTF
TGTGCCACCAGTGAATCCGGGACCGACTATGGCTACACCTTC
>many|11|-|TRBV5-1|TRBJ1-2
CASSLAGDRTF
TGCGCCAGCAGCTTGGCGGGCGATCGGACCTTC
>-|14|-|TRBV18|TRBJ1-5
CASSPAGAGQPQHF
TGTGCCAGCTCACCGGCGGGGGCTGGTCAGCCCCAGCATTTT
>many|15|TRBD2|TRBV7-3|TRBJ2-5
CASSPSGGTQETQYF
TGTGCCAGCAGCCCCTCGGGGGGGACCCAAGAGACCCAGTACTTC
>-|14|-|TRBV1|TRBJ1-1
CTSSHPAPSTEAFF
TGCACCAGCAGCCACCCCGCTCCCAGCACTGAAGCTTTCTTT
>few|14|-|TRBV29-1|TRBJ1-1
CSVGLGGETTEAFF
TGCAGCGTTGGATTAGGAGGGGAGACCACTGAAGCTTTCTTT
>many|17|TRBD1|TRBV24-1|TRBJ2-2
CATSAHPGQGETGELFF
TGTGCCACCAGTGCGCACCCGGGACAGGGGGAAACCGGGGAGCTGTTTTTT
>many|15|TRBD2|TRBV7-2|TRBJ2-1
CASSPGLAGNNEQFF
TGTGCCAGCAGCCCGGGACTAGCGGGAAACAATGAGCAGTTCTTC
>few|14|-|TRBV20-1|TRBJ1-2
CSARIAERIDGYTF
TGCAGTGCTAGGATTGCGGAAAGGATCGATGGCTACACCTTC
>many|14|-|TRBV15|TRBJ2-7
CATSRVADSSEQYF
TGTGCCACCAGCAGAGTAGCGGATTCTTCCGAGCAGTACTTC
>many|13|-|TRBV9|TRBJ2-7
CASSVVGGREQYF
TGTGCCAGCAGCGTAGTTGGGGGACGGGAGCAGTACTTC
>many|15|-|TRBV7-9|TRBJ1-1
CASSATPSRDTEAFF
TGTGCCAGCAGCGCTACCCCTTCGAGGGACACTGAAGCTTTCTTT
>-|18|TRBD1|TRBV11-2|TRBJ2-1
CASSNSWMTDRAYNEQFF
TGTGCCAGCAGCAACAGTTGGATGACGGACAGGGCCTACAATGAGCAGTTCTTC
>many|12|TRBD1|TRBV6-5|TRBJ1-5
CASRRQGQPQHF
TGTGCCAGCAGAAGACAGGGACAGCCCCAGCATTTT
>many|13|TRBD2|TRBV25-1|TRBJ2-1
CASSRLARVEQFF
TGTGCCAGCAGTAGACTAGCGCGGGTTGAGCAGTTCTTC
>-|14|-|TRBV2|TRBJ2-3
CASRRDSSTDTQYF
TGTGCCAGCAGAAGGGATTCTAGCACAGATACGCAGTATTTT
>few|13|-|TRBV29-1|TRBJ1-3
CSGWGMDGNTIYF
TGCTCGGGTTGGGGGATGGATGGAAACACCATATATTTT
>-|12|TRBD1|TRBV7-9|TRBJ1-2
CASSPDRVGYTF
TGTGCCAGCAGCCCAGACAGGGTTGGCTACACCTTC
>-|15|-|TRBV6-5|TRBJ1-3
CASSYNGGSGNTIYF
TGTGCCAGCAGTTACAACGGGGGATCTGGAAACACCATATATTTT
>many|16|-|TRBV11-2|TRBJ2-1
CASSLSPGVVYNEQFF
TGTGCCAGCAGCTTATCCCCAGGGGTCGTATACAATGAGCAGTTCTTC
>-|17|TRBD2|TRBV7-6|TRBJ2-1
CASSLAALAASYNEQFF
TGTGCCAGCAGCTTAGCGGCACTAGCGGCCTCCTACAATGAGCAGTTCTTC
>many|14|-|TRBV7-6|TRBJ1-1
CASSLTGGNTEAFF
TGTGCCAGCAGCTTGACCGGGGGCAACACTGAAGCTTTCTTT
>-|15|-|TRBV18|TRBJ2-1
CASSPMGGPYNEQFF
TGTGCCAGCTCACCAATGGGCGGGCCTTACAATGAGCAGTTCTTC
>many|13|TRBD2|TRBV12-3/TRBV12-4|TRBJ2-1
CASSLTPGLAWFF
TGTGCCAGCAGTTTAACCCCGGGACTAGCCTGGTTCTTC
>-|13|-|TRBV6-1|TRBJ2-5
CASSEARGGTQYF
TGTGCCAGCAGTGAAGCCAGGGGCGGGACCCAGTACTTC
>-|14|TRBD1|TRBV28|TRBJ2-1
CASSPGTGFFEQFF
TGTGCCAGCAGCCCCGGGACAGGGTTTTTCGAGCAGTTCTTC
>many|15|-|TRBV9|TRBJ2-3
CASSEGHSTTDTQYF
TGTGCCAGCAGCGAGGGACACTCAACGACAGATACGCAGTATTTT
>many|17|TRBD1|TRBV12-3/TRBV12-4|TRBJ2-7
CASSLEAMGTGRDEQYF
TGTGCCAGCAGTTTAGAGGCTATGGGGACAGGGCGGGACGAGCAGTACTTC
>many|14|TRBD2|TRBV9|TRBJ2-1
CASSAGTSTDEQFF
TGTGCCAGCAGCGCCGGGACTAGCACCGATGAGCAGTTCTTC
>-|15|TRBD1|TRBV2|TRBJ1-4
CASSETGGTNEKLFF
TGTGCAAGCAGTGAAACAGGGGGGACTAATGAAAAACTGTTTTTT
>many|12|-|TRBV29-1|TRBJ2-7
CSVGDTSYEQYF
TGCAGCGTTGGGGATACATCCTACGAGCAGTACTTC
>-|14|-|TRBV12-3/TRBV12-4|TRBJ1-1
CASTPRRHYGEAFF
TGTGCCAGCACCCCGAGAAGACATTATGGTGAAGCTTTCTTT
>few|13|TRBD1|TRBV30|TRBJ1-6
CAWEGQVNSPLHF
TGTGCCTGGGAGGGACAGGTGAATTCACCCCTCCACTTT
>-|15|-|TRBV30|TRBJ1-2
CAWSVQVDWAYGYTF
TGTGCCTGGAGTGTACAAGTGGATTGGGCCTATGGCTACACCTTC
>few|13|-|TRBV9|TRBJ2-3
CASSVVGTDTQYF
TGTGCCAGCAGCGTAGTTGGCACAGATACGCAGTATTTT
>few|13|TRBD2|TRBV20-1|TRBJ2-4
CSASRASGNIQYF
TGCAGTGCTAGTCGGGCTAGCGGAAACATTCAGTACTTC
>many|15|TRBD1|TRBV5-8|TRBJ2-7
CASSFRDRGSYEQYF
TGTGCCAGCAGTTTCCGGGACAGGGGGTCCTACGAGCAGTACTTC
>-|16|-|TRBV5-1|TRBJ2-4
CASSLLGNLAKNIQYF
TGCGCCAGCAGCTTGTTGGGGAACCTAGCCAAAAACATTCAGTACTTC
>many|14|TRBD1|TRBV27|TRBJ2-7
CASSPTGRRNEQYF
TGTGCCAGCAGTCCGACAGGGCGTAGGAACGAGCAGTACTTC
>-|17|-|TRBV5-1|TRBJ1-2
CASSLAPLVTFTYGYTF
TGCGCCAGCAGCTTGGCCCCCTTGGTGACATTCACCTATGGCTACACCTTC